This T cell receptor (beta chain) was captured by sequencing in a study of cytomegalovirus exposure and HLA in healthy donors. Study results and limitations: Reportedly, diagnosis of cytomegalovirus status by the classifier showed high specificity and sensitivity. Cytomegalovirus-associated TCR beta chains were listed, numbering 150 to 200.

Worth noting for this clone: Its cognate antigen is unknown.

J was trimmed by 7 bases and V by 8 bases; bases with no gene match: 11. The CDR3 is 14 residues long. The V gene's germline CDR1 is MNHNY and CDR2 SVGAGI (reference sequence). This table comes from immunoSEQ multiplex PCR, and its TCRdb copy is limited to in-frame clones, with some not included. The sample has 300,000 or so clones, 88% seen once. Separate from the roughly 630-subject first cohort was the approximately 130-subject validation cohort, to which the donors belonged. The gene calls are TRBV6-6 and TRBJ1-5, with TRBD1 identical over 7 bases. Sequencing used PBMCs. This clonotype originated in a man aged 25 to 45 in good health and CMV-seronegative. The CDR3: CASRAGGVRQPQHF. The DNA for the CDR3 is TGTGCCAGCCGGGCAGGGGGTGTGAGGCAGCCCCAGCATTTT.